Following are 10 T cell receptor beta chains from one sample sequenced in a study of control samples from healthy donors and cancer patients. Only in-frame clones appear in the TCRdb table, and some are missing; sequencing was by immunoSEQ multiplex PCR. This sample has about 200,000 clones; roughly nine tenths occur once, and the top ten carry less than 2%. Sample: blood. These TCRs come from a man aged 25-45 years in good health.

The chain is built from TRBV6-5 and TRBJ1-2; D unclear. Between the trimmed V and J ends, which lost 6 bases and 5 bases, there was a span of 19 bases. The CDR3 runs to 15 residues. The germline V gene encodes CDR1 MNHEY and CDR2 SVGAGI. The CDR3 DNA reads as TGTGCCAGCAGCTCGGGGAGGGTAACTGTTTATGGCTACACCTTC. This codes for CASSSGRVTVYGYTF.

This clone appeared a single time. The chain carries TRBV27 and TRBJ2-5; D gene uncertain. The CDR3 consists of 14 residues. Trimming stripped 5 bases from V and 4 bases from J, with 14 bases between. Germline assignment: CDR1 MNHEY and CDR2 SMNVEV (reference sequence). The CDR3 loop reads CASSARAGGETQYF. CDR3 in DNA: TGTGCCAGCAGTGCCCGAGCCGGCGGAGAGACCCAGTACTTC.

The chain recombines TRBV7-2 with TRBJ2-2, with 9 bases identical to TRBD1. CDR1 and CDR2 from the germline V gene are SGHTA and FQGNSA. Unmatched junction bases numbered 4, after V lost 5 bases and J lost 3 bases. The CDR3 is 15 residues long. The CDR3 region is CASSHRDRDTGELFF. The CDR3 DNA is TGTGCCAGCAGCCACCGGGACAGGGACACCGGGGAGCTGTTTTTT.

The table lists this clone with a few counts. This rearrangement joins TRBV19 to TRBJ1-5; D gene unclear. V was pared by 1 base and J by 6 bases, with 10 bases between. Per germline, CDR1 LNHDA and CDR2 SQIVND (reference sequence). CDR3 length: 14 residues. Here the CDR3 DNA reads TGTGCCAGTAGTATAGCGGGCGGGAGTCAGCCCCAGCATTTT. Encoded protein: CASSIAGGSQPQHF. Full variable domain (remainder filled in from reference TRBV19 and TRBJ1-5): DGGITQSPKYLFRKEGQNVTLSCEQNLNHDAMYWYRQDPGQGLRLIYYSQIVNDFQKGDIAEGYSVSREKKESFPLTVTSAQKNPTAFYLCASSIAGGSQPQHFGDGTRLSIL.

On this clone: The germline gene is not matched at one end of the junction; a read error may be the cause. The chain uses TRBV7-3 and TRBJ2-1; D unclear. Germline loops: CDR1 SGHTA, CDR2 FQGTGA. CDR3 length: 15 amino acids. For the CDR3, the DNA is TGTGCCAGCAGCTTAAGTGGGTCCCCAAACAATGAGCAGCTCTTC. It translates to CASSLSGSPNNEQLF.

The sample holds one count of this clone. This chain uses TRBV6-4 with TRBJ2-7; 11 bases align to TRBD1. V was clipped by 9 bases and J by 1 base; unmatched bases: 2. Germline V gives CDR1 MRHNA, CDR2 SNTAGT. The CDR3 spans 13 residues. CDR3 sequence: CARGTGGSYEQYF. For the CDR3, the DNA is TGTGCCAGGGGGACAGGGGGATCCTACGAGCAGTACTTC.

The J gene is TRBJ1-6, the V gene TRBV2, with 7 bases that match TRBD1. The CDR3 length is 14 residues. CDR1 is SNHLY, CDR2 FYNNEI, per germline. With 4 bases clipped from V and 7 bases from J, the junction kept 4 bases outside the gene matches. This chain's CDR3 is CASSGTGPNSPLHF. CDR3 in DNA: TGTGCCAGCAGTGGGACAGGTCCCAATTCACCCCTCCACTTT.

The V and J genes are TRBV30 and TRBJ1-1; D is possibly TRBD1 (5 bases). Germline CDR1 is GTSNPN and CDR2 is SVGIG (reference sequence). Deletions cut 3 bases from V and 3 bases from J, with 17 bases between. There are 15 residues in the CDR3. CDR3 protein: CAWSYQTGMHTEAFF. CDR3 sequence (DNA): TGTGCCTGGAGCTATCAAACAGGTATGCACACTGAAGCTTTCTTT. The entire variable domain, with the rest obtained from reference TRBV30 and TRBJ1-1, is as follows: SQTIHQWPATLVQPVGSPLSLECTVEGTSNPNLYWYRQAAGRGLQLLFYSVGIGQISSEVPQNLSASRPQDRQFILSSKKLLLSDSGFYLCAWSYQTGMHTEAFFGQGTRLTVV.

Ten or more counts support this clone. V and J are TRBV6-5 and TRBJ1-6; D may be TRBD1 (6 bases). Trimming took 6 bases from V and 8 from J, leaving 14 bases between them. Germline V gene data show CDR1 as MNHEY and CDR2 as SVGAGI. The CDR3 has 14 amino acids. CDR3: CASRYRAADSPLHF. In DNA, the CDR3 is TGTGCCAGCAGGTACAGGGCAGCGGATTCACCCCTCCACTTT.

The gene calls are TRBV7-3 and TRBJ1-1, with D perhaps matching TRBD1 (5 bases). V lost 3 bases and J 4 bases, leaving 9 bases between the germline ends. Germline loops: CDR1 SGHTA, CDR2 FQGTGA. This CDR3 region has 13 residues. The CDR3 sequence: CASSFGGVTEAFF. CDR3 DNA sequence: TGTGCCAGCAGCTTCGGGGGGGTCACTGAAGCTTTCTTT.